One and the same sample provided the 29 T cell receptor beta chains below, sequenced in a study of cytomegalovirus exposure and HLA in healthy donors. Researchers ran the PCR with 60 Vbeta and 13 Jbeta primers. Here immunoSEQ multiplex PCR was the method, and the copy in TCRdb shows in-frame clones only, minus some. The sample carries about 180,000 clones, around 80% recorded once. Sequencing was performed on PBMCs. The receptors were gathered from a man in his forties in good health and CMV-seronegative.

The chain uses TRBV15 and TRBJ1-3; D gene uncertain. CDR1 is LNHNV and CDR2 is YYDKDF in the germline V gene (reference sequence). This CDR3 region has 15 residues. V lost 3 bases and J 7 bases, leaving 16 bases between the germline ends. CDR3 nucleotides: TGTGCCACCAGCAGGGTACTCGGGAACGGGAACACCATATATTTT. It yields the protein CATSRVLGNGNTIYF. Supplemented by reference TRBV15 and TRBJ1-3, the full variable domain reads DAMVIQNPRYQVTQFGKPVTLSCSQTLNHNVMYWYQQKSSQAPKLLFHYYDKDFNNEADTPDNFQSRRPNTSFCFLDIRSPGLGDTAMYLCATSRVLGNGNTIYFGEGSWLTVV.

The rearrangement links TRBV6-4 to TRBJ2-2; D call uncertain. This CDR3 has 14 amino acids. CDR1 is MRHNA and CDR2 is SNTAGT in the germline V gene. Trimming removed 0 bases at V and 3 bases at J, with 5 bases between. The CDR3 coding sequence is TGTGCCAGCAGTGACTCGGGCCACACCGGGGAGCTGTTTTTT. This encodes CASSDSGHTGELFF.

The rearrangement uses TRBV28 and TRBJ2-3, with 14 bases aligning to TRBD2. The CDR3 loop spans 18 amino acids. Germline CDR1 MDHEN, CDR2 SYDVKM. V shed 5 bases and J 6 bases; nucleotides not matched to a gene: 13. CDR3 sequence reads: CASSVQTGTSGRSDTQYF. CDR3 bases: TGTGCCAGCAGTGTACAAACCGGGACTAGCGGGAGAAGCGATACGCAGTATTTT.

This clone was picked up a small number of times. The CDR3 protein is CASSLGSGQGAEKLFF. The DNA of the CDR3 is TGTGCCAGCAGCTTAGGGAGTGGACAGGGGGCCGAAAAACTGTTTTTT. The V and J genes are TRBV11-2 and TRBJ1-4, with 11 positions matching TRBD1. V shed 1 base, J shed 8 bases, and the junction held 6 bases outside the gene matches. From germline, CDR1 is SGHAT and CDR2 FQNNGV. There are 16 residues in the CDR3.

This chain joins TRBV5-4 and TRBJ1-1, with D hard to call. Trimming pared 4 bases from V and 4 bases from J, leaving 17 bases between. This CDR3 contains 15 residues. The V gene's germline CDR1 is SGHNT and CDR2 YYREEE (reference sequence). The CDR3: CASSPGRVRLTEAFF. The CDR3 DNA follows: TGTGCCAGCAGCCCAGGCCGAGTAAGGCTCACTGAAGCTTTCTTT.

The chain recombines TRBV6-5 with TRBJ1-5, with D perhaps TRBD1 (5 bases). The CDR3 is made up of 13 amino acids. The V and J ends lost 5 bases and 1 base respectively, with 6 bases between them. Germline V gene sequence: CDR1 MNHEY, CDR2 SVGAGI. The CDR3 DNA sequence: TGTGCCAGCAGTCGACAGAGCAATCAGCCCCAGCATTTT. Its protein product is CASSRQSNQPQHF.

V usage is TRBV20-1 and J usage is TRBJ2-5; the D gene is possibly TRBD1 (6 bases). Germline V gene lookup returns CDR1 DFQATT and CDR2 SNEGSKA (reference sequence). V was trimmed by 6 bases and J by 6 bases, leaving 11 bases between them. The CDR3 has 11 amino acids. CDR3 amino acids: CSALGAQTQYF. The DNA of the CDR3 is TGCAGTGCCTTGGGGGCGCAGACCCAGTACTTC.

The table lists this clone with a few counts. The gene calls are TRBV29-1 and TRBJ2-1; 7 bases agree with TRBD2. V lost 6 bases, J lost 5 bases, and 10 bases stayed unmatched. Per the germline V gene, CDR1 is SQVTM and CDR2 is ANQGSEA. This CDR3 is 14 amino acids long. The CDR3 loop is CSVVGGRGDNEQFF. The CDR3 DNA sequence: TGCAGCGTGGTAGGCGGGAGAGGGGACAATGAGCAGTTCTTC.

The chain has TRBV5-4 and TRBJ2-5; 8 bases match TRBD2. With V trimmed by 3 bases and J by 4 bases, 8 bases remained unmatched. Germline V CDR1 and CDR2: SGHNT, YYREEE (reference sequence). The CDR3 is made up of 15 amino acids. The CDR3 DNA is TGTGCCAGCAGCTCTCCCTCGGGGGGGCGAGAGACCCAGTACTTC. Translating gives CASSSPSGGRETQYF.

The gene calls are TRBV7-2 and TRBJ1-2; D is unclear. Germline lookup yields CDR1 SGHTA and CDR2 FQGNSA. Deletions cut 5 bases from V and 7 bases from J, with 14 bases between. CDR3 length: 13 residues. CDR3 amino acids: CASSTYRDPGYTF. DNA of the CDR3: TGTGCCAGCAGCACGTACAGAGATCCTGGCTACACCTTC. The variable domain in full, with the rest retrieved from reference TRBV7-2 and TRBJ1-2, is GAGVSQSPSNKVTEKGKDVELRCDPISGHTALYWYRQSLGQGLEFLIYFQGNSAPDKSGLPSDRFSAERTGGSVSTLTIQRTQQEDSAVYLCASSTYRDPGYTFGSGTRLTVV.

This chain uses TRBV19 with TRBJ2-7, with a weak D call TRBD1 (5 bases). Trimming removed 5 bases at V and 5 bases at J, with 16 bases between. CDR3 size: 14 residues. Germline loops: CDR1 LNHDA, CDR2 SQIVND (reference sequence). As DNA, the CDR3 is TGTGCCAGTAGTCCAAAAGGGGTTTCGAACGAGCAGTACTTC. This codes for CASSPKGVSNEQYF.

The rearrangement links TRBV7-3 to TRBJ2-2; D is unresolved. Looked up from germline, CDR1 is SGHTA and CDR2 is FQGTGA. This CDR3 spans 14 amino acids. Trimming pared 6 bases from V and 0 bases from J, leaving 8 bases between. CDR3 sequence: CASSEIANTGELFF. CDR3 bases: TGTGCCAGCAGTGAGATCGCGAACACCGGGGAGCTGTTTTTT. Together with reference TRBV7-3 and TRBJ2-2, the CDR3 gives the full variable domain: GAGVSQTPSNKVTEKGKYVELRCDPISGHTALYWYRQSLGQGPEFLIYFQGTGAADDSGLPNDRFFAVRPEGSVSTLKIQRTERGDSAVYLCASSEIANTGELFFGEGSRLTVL.

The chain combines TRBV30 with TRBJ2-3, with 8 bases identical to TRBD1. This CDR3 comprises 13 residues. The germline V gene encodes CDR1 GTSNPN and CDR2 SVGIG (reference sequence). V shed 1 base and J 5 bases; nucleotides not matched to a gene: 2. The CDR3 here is CAWSGQGKDTQYF. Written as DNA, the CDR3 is TGTGCCTGGAGTGGACAGGGGAAAGATACGCAGTATTTT.

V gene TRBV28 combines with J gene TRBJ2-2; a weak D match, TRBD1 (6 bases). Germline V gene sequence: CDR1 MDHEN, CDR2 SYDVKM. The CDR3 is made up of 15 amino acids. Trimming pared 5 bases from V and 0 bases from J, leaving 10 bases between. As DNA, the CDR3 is TGTGCCAGCAGTGAGACAGGACCGAACACCGGGGAGCTGTTTTTT. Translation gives CASSETGPNTGELFF.

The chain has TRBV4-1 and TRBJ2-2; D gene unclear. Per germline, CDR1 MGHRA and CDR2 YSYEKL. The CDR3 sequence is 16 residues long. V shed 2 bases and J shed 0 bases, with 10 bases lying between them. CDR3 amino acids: CASSQPLQSNTGELFF. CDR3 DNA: TGCGCCAGCAGCCAACCCCTTCAGTCGAACACCGGGGAGCTGTTTTTT.

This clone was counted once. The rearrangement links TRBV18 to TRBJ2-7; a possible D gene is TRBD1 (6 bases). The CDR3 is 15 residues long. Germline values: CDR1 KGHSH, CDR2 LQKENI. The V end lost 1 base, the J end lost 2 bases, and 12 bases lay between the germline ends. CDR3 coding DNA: TGTGCCAGCTCACCACGCCAGGGGAGCGCCTACGAGCAGTACTTC. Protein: CASSPRQGSAYEQYF.

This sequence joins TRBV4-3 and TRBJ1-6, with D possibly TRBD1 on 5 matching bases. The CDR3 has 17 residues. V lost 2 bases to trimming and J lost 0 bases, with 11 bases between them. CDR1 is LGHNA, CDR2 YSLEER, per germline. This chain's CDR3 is CASSQWQGSSYNSPLHF. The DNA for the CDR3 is TGCGCCAGCAGCCAATGGCAGGGAAGCTCCTATAATTCACCCCTCCACTTT.

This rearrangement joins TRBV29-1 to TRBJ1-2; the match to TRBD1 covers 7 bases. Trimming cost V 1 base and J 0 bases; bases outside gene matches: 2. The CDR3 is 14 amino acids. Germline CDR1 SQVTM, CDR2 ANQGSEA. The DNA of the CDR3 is TGCAGCGTTGAAGGACAGGGATCTAACTATGGCTACACCTTC. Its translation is CSVEGQGSNYGYTF.

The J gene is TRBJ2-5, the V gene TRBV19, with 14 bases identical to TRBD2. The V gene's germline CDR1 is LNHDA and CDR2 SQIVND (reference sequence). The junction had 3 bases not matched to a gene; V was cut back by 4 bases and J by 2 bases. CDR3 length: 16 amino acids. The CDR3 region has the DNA TGTGCCAGTAGTACGACTAGCGGGAGGGCGCAAGAGACCCAGTACTTC. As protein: CASSTTSGRAQETQYF.

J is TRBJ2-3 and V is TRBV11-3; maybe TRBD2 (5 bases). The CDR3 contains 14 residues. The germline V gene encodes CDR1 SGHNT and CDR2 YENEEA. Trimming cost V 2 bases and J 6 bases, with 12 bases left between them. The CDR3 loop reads CASSLTAGSDTQYF. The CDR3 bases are TGTGCCAGCAGCTTAACTGCGGGTTCGGATACGCAGTATTTT.

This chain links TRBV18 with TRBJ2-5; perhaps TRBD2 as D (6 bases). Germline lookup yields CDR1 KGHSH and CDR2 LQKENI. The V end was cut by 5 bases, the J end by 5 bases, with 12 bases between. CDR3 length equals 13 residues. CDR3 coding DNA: TGTGCCAGCTCATCCCTGGGGAGGGAGACCCAGTACTTC. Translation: CASSSLGRETQYF.

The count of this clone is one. The CDR3 reads CASSSRQGPTSPLHF. The CDR3, as DNA: TGTGCCAGCAGTTCCAGACAGGGTCCAACCTCACCCCTCCACTTT. This chain joins TRBV28 and TRBJ1-6, with 7 bases identical to TRBD1. The CDR3 runs 15 residues. CDR1 and CDR2 from the germline V gene are MDHEN and SYDVKM. Trimming took 4 bases from V and 10 from J; bases not matched to a gene: 10.

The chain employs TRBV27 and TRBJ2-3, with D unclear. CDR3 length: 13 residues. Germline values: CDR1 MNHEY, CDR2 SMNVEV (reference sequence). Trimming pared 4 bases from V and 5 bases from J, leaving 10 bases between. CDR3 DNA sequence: TGTGCCAGCAGTTCGGGTAGGAGAGATACGCAGTATTTT. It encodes CASSSGRRDTQYF.

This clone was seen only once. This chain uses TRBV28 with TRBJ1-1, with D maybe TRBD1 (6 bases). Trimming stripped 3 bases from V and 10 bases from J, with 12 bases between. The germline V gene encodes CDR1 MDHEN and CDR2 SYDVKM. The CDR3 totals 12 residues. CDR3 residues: CASSFTQGRAFF. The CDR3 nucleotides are TGTGCCAGCAGTTTCACACAGGGTAGAGCTTTCTTT.

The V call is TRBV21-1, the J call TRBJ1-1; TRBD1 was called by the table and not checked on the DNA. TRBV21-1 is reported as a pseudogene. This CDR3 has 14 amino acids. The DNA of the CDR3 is TGTGCCAGCAGCAAAGGGGCAGCCTACACTGAAGCTTTCTTT. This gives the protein CASSKGAAYTEAFF.

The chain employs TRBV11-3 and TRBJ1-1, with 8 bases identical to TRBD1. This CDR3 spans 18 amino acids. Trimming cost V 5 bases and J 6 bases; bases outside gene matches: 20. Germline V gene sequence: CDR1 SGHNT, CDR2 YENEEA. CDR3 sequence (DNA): TGTGCCAGCAGCCTGCCTAGGCAGGGGGCGGGACCCTTGCCTGAAGCTTTCTTT. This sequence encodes CASSLPRQGAGPLPEAFF.

This CDR3 reads CASRGGTSGSSVTGELFF. The CDR3 bases are TGTGCCAGCCGTGGCGGGACTAGCGGGAGTTCCGTCACCGGGGAGCTGTTTTTT. The chain is built from TRBV6-1 and TRBJ2-2; 14 bases map to TRBD2. The junction had 12 bases not matched to a gene; V was cut back by 8 bases and J by 4 bases. CDR1 is MNHNS and CDR2 is SASEGT in the germline V gene. The CDR3 consists of 18 residues.

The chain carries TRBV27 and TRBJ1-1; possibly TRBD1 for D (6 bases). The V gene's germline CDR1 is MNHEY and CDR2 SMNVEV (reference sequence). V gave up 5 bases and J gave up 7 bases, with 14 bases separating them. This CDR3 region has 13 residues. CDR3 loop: CASSPRTANEAFF. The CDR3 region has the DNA TGTGCCAGCAGTCCTAGGACAGCCAATGAAGCTTTCTTT.

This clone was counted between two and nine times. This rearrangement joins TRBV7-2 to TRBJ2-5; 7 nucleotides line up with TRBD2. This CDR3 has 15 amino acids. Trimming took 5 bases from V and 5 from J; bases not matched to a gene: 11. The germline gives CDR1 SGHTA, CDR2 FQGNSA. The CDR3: CASSPRLAERETQYF. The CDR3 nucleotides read TGTGCCAGCAGCCCACGACTAGCTGAACGGGAGACCCAGTACTTC.